This entry concerns a single TCR beta chain. After re-calling the 5' RACE reads, TCRdb lists one entry per CDR3 protein, DNA absent. The sample data list 200,000 to 300,000 distinct CDR3 sequences. The data are from a study of T cells expressing NK-cell markers. The sample consisted of blood T cells: a sorted CD56 or NKG2C T cell subset, CD4+ or CD8+ T cells, or bulk PBMC T cells (not recorded which). The TCR was taken from a man aged 18 to 30 in good health.

CDR3 residues: CASRQGQNSPLHF. The V gene is TRBV14, the J gene TRBJ1-6; there is no DNA to check the TCRdb D call of TRBD1. CDR1 SGHDN and CDR2 FVKESK come from the germline V gene. CDR3 length equals 13 residues.